This entry features one T cell receptor (beta chain) sequence. This sample was taken from a study of blood T cell repertoires in COVID-19. The overall study: PBMCs, B-cell-depleted T cells, or T cells were the source of the cDNA or gDNA that made up the material.

Data came from immunoSEQ multiplex PCR; TCRdb stores just in-frame clones and leaves some out. This table has some 100,000 clones, about 84% appearing once. There are 17 residues in the CDR3. The specimen sequenced was peripheral blood. This clonotype was sampled from a human donor in a cohort sampled during active COVID-19. This chain connects TRBV21-1 to TRBJ1-6; the table's D call, TRBD1, has no DNA check behind it. TRBV21-1 is a pseudogene locus. This chain's CDR3 is CASSKGRRQGGESPLHF. CDR3 nucleotides: TGTGCCAGCAGCAAAGGTAGGAGACAGGGTGGAGAGTCACCCCTCCACTTT.